This TCR beta chain was captured in a study of Ad26.COV2.S vaccination and SARS-CoV-2 variants. General study points: Responses of T cells in total may have been underestimated by the TCR breadth and depth analyses. Placebo recipients showed lower spike-specific TCR breadth than vaccinees.

Regarding this clone: Its antigen remains unknown.

TCRdb keeps only in-frame clones here, not all; method: immunoSEQ multiplex PCR. Among more than 120,000 clones listed, 80% to 90% were seen once. The CDR3 is made up of 16 amino acids. Here the sequenced sample was peripheral blood, taken after recovery from COVID-19. This receptor was taken from a human donor who had recovered from COVID-19. This sequence joins TRBV21-1 and TRBJ1-1; the table's D call, TRBD1, has no DNA check behind it. TRBV21-1 is described as a pseudogene. Written as DNA, the CDR3 is TGTGCCAGCAGCAAAGTAAGGACAGGGGGGAACACTGAAGCTTTCTTT. Protein product: CASSKVRTGGNTEAFF.